This TCR beta chain stems from a study of blood T cell repertoires in COVID-19. About the study: The samples span acute and convalescent COVID-19 from the United States, Italy and Spain. The cDNA or gDNA used as material had been derived from T cells, B-cell-depleted T cells, or PBMCs.

In the study's own analysis: Reference gene primer amplification gave estimated nucleated cell counts. Sequenced by immunoSEQ multiplex PCR; TCRdb stores in-frame clones only, minus some. The DNA was the basis for D and trimming; V, J and clone size are from that table. The table includes about 170,000 clones, about 80% detected once. The material sequenced was peripheral blood. The clonotype comes from a human donor with acute or convalescent COVID-19. The donor label of this sample is uncertain.

The CDR3 sequence is CASAEDRDSPLHF. In DNA form, the CDR3 reads TGTGCCAGTGCCGAGGACAGGGATTCACCCCTCCACTTT. This chain joins TRBV19 and TRBJ1-6; TRBD1 matches at 8 bases. The CDR3 covers 13 residues. J gave up 8 bases and V 8 bases, and 5 bases lay outside the gene matches. The germline gives CDR1 LNHDA, CDR2 SQIVND (reference sequence). Filled out from reference TRBV19 and TRBJ1-6, the complete variable domain reads DGGITQSPKYLFRKEGQNVTLSCEQNLNHDAMYWYRQDPGQGLRLIYYSQIVNDFQKGDIAEGYSVSREKKESFPLTVTSAQKNPTAFYLCASAEDRDSPLHFGNGTRLTVT.